These T cell receptor beta chains were read from a single sample in a study of blood T cells in healthy people across ages. Using its own MiXCR run on the 5' RACE reads, TCRdb lists one record per CDR3 protein. The sample consists of roughly 930,000 distinct CDR3 sequences, about 48% of them appearing once. The source material was blood. Receptors were obtained from a man under 40 in good health. The CDR3 runs from the conserved cysteine through the conserved F or W. D genes are given only for firm matches. Part of the rows lack a size; the others show once, few, many or a class for expanded clones.

j_call | clone_size | v_call | d_call | cdr3_aa | cdr3_nt
TRBJ2-1 | . | TRBV20-1 | . | CSFPMGGGQIEQFF | TGCAGTTTTCCTATGGGGGGGGGCCAGATTGAGCAGTTCTTC
TRBJ2-1 | . | TRBV2 | . | CASSDQGYNEQFF | TGTGCCAGCAGTGATCAGGGGTACAATGAGCAGTTCTTC
TRBJ2-2 | . | TRBV4-3 | TRBD1 | CASSRGTGRNTGELFF | TGCGCCAGCAGCCGGGGGACAGGGCGGAACACCGGGGAGCTGTTTTTT
TRBJ2-5 | . | TRBV5-1 | . | CASSSLPVTRSFETHYF | TGCGCCAGCAGCTCCCTCCCTGTGACTAGAAGTTTCGAGACCCACTACTTC
TRBJ2-5 | . | TRBV20-1 | TRBD1 | CSATDRGLETQYF | TGCAGTGCTACGGACAGGGGGCTGGAGACCCAGTACTTC
TRBJ1-5 | . | TRBV28 | . | CATKLGTLNQPQHF | TGTGCCACCAAACTCGGGACATTAAATCAGCCCCAGCATTTT
TRBJ1-4 | . | TRBV3-1 | . | CASSLQRGLGTNEKLFF | TGTGCCAGCAGCCTCCAACGGGGCCTCGGAACTAATGAAAAACTGTTTTTT
TRBJ2-7 | . | TRBV20-1 | TRBD1 | CSAEDRNYEQYF | TGCAGTGCAGAGGACAGGAACTACGAGCAGTACTTC
TRBJ2-2 | . | TRBV11-2 | TRBD1 | CASSLGTGRGTGELFF | TGTGCCAGCAGCTTAGGGACAGGGCGGGGAACCGGGGAGCTGTTTTTT
TRBJ2-7 | few | TRBV7-2 | . | CASSYTTGHYYEQYF | TGTGCCAGCAGCTATACAACGGGACACTATTACGAGCAGTACTTC
TRBJ1-2 | . | TRBV28 | . | CASSLYDNYGYTF | TGTGCCAGCAGTTTATACGACAACTATGGCTACACCTTC
TRBJ2-7 | . | TRBV12-3/TRBV12-4 | . | CASSFGNTYEQYF | TGTGCCAGCAGTTTCGGGAACACCTACGAGCAGTACTTC
TRBJ2-1 | . | TRBV5-1 | TRBD2 | CASGASGAIYNEQFF | TGCGCCAGCGGAGCTAGCGGGGCGATCTACAATGAGCAGTTCTTC
TRBJ2-5 | . | TRBV6-2/TRBV6-3 | TRBD2 | CASRKTSGGAKETQYF | TGTGCCAGCAGGAAAACTAGCGGGGGGGCGAAAGAGACCCAGTACTTC
TRBJ1-5 | . | TRBV3-1 | . | CASSNRVFNQPQHF | TGTGCCAGCAGCAACCGGGTCTTCAATCAGCCCCAGCATTTT
TRBJ1-4 | few | TRBV4-1 | . | CASSQVTEKLFF | TGCGCCAGCAGCCAAGTTACCGAAAAACTGTTTTTT
TRBJ1-4 | . | TRBV6-6 | . | CASRTGWGANEKLFF | TGTGCCAGCAGAACAGGGTGGGGTGCTAATGAAAAACTGTTTTTT
TRBJ1-2 | few | TRBV28 | . | CASSPPGSNGYTF | TGTGCCAGCAGTCCTCCGGGCTCTAATGGCTACACCTTC
TRBJ2-1 | . | TRBV21-1 | . | CASSNQRDGVFYEQFF | TGTGCCAGCAGCAACCAAAGGGACGGCGTATTCTATGAGCAGTTCTTC
TRBJ2-1 | many | TRBV12-3/TRBV12-4 | TRBD2 | CASSSSGGAREQFF | TGTGCCAGCAGCTCTAGCGGGGGGGCTAGGGAGCAGTTCTTC
TRBJ2-3 | once | TRBV9 | . | CASSVVSKAHTDTQYF | TGTGCCAGCAGCGTAGTGTCCAAGGCCCACACAGATACGCAGTATTTT
TRBJ1-5 | few | TRBV6-1 | . | CASSERQGRFQPQHF | TGTGCCAGCAGTGAACGCCAGGGAAGGTTCCAGCCCCAGCATTTT
TRBJ2-1 | few | TRBV29-1 | TRBD2 | CSVEGLAADNEQFF | TGCAGCGTTGAAGGACTAGCGGCGGACAATGAGCAGTTCTTC
TRBJ2-4 | . | TRBV20-1 | TRBD1 | CGAGGDRGRNIQYF | TGCGGTGCAGGCGGGGACAGGGGGAGGAACATTCAGTACTTC
TRBJ2-5 | . | TRBV29-1 | . | CSVEVQGGGPGETQYF | TGCAGCGTTGAAGTTCAAGGGGGGGGGCCGGGAGAGACCCAGTACTTC
TRBJ2-5 | . | TRBV7-2 | TRBD1 | CASSLEGALIQETQYF | TGTGCCAGCAGCTTAGAGGGGGCGCTTATCCAAGAGACCCAGTACTTC
TRBJ2-1 | . | TRBV6-6 | . | CASSPTENNEQFF | TGTGCCAGCAGTCCCACCGAGAACAATGAGCAGTTCTTC
TRBJ1-1 | once | TRBV9 | TRBD1 | CASSEGQGARTEAFF | TGTGCCAGCAGCGAGGGACAGGGGGCAAGGACTGAAGCTTTCTTT
TRBJ2-3 | . | TRBV24-1 | TRBD2 | CATSDSGGRGGTDTQYF | TGTGCCACCAGTGATTCGGGGGGGAGGGGAGGCACAGATACGCAGTATTTT
TRBJ1-6 | . | TRBV7-9 | TRBD1 | CASSFWLTGAHNSPLHF | TGTGCCAGCAGCTTCTGGCTGACAGGGGCTCATAATTCACCCCTCCACTTT
TRBJ2-3 | once | TRBV5-4 | TRBD2 | CASSLSLAATDTQYF | TGTGCCAGCAGCTTGAGCCTAGCGGCCACAGATACGCAGTATTTT
TRBJ2-1 | many | TRBV20-1 | TRBD2 | CSASGRGDNEQFF | TGCAGTGCTAGTGGGCGGGGGGACAATGAGCAGTTCTTC
TRBJ1-1 | . | TRBV3-1 | . | CASSQDSLGRRTEAFF | TGTGCCAGCAGCCAAGATAGCCTGGGGCGGAGAACTGAAGCTTTCTTT
TRBJ2-7 | many | TRBV28 | . | CASSSAAVKGLYEQYF | TGTGCCAGCAGTTCAGCCGCAGTCAAGGGATTATACGAGCAGTACTTC
TRBJ1-1 | . | TRBV25-1 | . | CASSIGSNTEAFF | TGTGCCAGCAGTATTGGCAGTAACACTGAAGCTTTCTTT
TRBJ2-1 | . | TRBV27 | . | CASSLYAGMNNEQFF | TGTGCCAGCAGTTTGTACGCGGGGATGAACAATGAGCAGTTCTTC
TRBJ2-6 | few | TRBV11-2 | . | CASSLLSDSGANVLTF | TGTGCCAGCAGCTTATTGAGCGACTCTGGGGCCAACGTCCTGACTTTC
TRBJ1-6 | . | TRBV6-1 | . | CASRHLKGNSPLHF | TGTGCCAGCAGACACCTTAAGGGCAATTCACCCCTCCACTTT
TRBJ2-3 | . | TRBV5-1 | . | CASRVGDTQYF | TGCGCCAGCAGGGTAGGAGATACGCAGTATTTT
TRBJ2-5 | . | TRBV20-1 | TRBD2 | CSARDLGLAGVGQETQYF | TGCAGTGCTAGAGATCTGGGACTAGCGGGAGTCGGGCAAGAGACCCAGTACTTC
TRBJ2-3 | . | TRBV6-5 | . | CASSDWQGGDTQYF | TGTGCCAGCAGTGACTGGCAGGGAGGAGATACGCAGTATTTT
TRBJ2-3 | . | TRBV15 | . | CATSRDPGDTQYF | TGTGCCACCAGCAGAGATCCTGGGGATACGCAGTATTTT
TRBJ2-7 | . | TRBV12-3/TRBV12-4 | TRBD1 | CASSLDPDRDEQYF | TGTGCCAGCAGTTTAGACCCGGACAGGGACGAGCAGTACTTC
TRBJ1-2 | few | TRBV3-1 | . | CASSQERGIWNYGYTF | TGTGCCAGCAGCCAAGAGAGGGGTATATGGAACTATGGCTACACCTTC
TRBJ2-6 | . | TRBV20-1 | . | CSAVGANVLTF | TGCAGTGCAGTTGGGGCCAACGTCCTGACTTTC
TRBJ1-5 | . | TRBV12-3/TRBV12-4 | . | CASSPDSPGQPQHF | TGTGCCAGCAGTCCCGACAGCCCCGGTCAGCCCCAGCATTTT
TRBJ2-3 | . | TRBV7-2 | . | CASSSMGPAVDTQYF | TGTGCCAGCAGCTCAATGGGGCCGGCCGTAGATACGCAGTATTTT
TRBJ2-5 | few | TRBV5-1 | . | CASRGNQETQYF | TGCGCCAGCAGGGGCAATCAAGAGACCCAGTACTTC